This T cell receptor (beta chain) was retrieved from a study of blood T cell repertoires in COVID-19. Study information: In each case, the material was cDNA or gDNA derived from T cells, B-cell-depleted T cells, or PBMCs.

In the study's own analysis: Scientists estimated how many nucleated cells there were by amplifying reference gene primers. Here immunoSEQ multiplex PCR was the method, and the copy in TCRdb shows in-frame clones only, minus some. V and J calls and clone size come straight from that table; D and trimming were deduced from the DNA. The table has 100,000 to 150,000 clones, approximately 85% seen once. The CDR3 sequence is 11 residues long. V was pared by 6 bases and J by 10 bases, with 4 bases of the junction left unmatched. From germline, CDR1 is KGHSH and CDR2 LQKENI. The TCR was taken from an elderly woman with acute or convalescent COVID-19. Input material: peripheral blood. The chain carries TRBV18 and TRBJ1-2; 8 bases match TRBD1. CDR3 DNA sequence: TGTGCCAGCTCGCAGGGGGCAGACTACACCTTC. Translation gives CASSQGADYTF.